These T cell receptor beta chains were read from a single sample in a study of T-cell reconstitution after alpha-beta-depleted transplantation in children. TCRdb recomputed calls from the PCR reads with MiXCR, one row per CDR3 protein. Altogether about 640,000 distinct CDR3 sequences are present, about an eighth being singletons, with the ten largest covering 2.2%. Sequences were derived from PBMCs, mostly from graft donor cells, sampled 360 days after TCRalphabeta/CD19-depleted stem cell transplant. Receptors originate from a male patient between 10 and 17 years old who had a stem cell transplant for acute myeloid leukemia, so the T cells may come from the graft donor. CDR3s leave out the opening cysteine and the closing phenylalanine or tryptophan. The order of the fields is CDR3 length, J gene, V gene, D gene, CDR3 protein. The D gene is left open where the match is weak.

11 TRBJ1-1 TRBV7-2 . ASSLSWGSGAF
14 TRBJ2-2 TRBV5-4 TRBD2 ASSPLRAGGTGELF
16 TRBJ2-1 TRBV10-3 . AISDSHLLRSSYNEQF
13 TRBJ2-4 TRBV28 . ASSLLGIAKNIQY
16 TRBJ2-6 TRBV5-1 . ASSIILASGLGANVLT
13 TRBJ2-7 TRBV7-2 TRBD2 ASIPIPQRGGEQY
14 TRBJ2-1 TRBV19 TRBD2 ASSTRLLAGNNEQF
18 TRBJ2-3 TRBV18 TRBD2 ASEGSSGTSEGLSTDTQY
14 TRBJ2-3 TRBV4-3 TRBD1 ASSHGDRGTMDTQY
10 TRBJ1-2 TRBV20-1 . SASARRESYT
14 TRBJ2-7 TRBV7-6 . ASSLAGQVIIHEQY
12 TRBJ2-7 TRBV27 . ASSRSRTTYEQY
14 TRBJ2-1 TRBV7-7 . ASSSRSISSYNEQF
15 TRBJ2-7 TRBV5-1 TRBD1 ASSPGQGAYRTYEQY
16 TRBJ2-4 TRBV9 TRBD2 ASKGLAGGDLSKNIQY
13 TRBJ2-1 TRBV11-2 TRBD2 ASIRLAAGLHEQF
16 TRBJ2-5 TRBV3-1 TRBD1 ASSHWDRGRSRIETQY
18 TRBJ1-3 TRBV6-2/TRBV6-3 . ASRRAGAEAWGPSGNTIY
14 TRBJ2-1 TRBV30 . AWSPVVSSSYNEQF
11 TRBJ2-5 TRBV12-3/TRBV12-4 TRBD1 ASSLTGKETQY
13 TRBJ2-1 TRBV20-1 TRBD2 SARDPSGGDNEQF
13 TRBJ1-1 TRBV10-3 . AISRTATMNTEAF
11 TRBJ2-1 TRBV7-9 TRBD2 ASSTAGGGEQF
15 TRBJ1-6 TRBV28 TRBD1 ASSLSDRVTYNSPLH
14 TRBJ2-5 TRBV15 . ATSREFRGGVETQY
13 TRBJ1-2 TRBV5-1 . ASSSTTGTIYGYT
13 TRBJ2-3 TRBV18 . ASSTRRGGTDTQY
12 TRBJ2-7 TRBV20-1 . SARVGQKPYEQY
17 TRBJ2-3 TRBV28 TRBD2 ASSLISSGRARVTDTQY
9 TRBJ2-2 TRBV29-1 . SFLGAGELF
19 TRBJ2-1 TRBV3-1 TRBD2 ASSQVRRTSGRHSTHNEQF
11 TRBJ2-1 TRBV12-3/TRBV12-4 . ASRTLGPTTLI
10 TRBJ2-1 TRBV5-1 . ASSWLWGEQF
14 TRBJ2-1 TRBV3-1 TRBD2 ASSQLGLAGANEQF
16 TRBJ2-1 TRBV20-1 TRBD2 SAMKAWGLADNSNEQF
15 TRBJ2-1 TRBV18 . ASSPSGTLVSYNEQF
13 TRBJ2-3 TRBV6-2/TRBV6-3 . ASSLDTFFTDTQY
17 TRBJ2-5 TRBV4-3 TRBD2 ASSQVLLGLAGVGETQY
13 TRBJ1-4 TRBV20-1 TRBD1 SAPGQGPSNEKLF
12 TRBJ2-1 TRBV4-3 . ASSQGPPANEQF
14 TRBJ2-3 TRBV5-1 TRBD2 ASRSLASGSKDTQY